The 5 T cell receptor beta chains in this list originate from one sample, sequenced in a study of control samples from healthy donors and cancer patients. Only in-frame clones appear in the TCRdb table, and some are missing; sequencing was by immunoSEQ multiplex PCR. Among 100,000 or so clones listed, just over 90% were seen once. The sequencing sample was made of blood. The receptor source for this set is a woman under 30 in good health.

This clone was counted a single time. The CDR3 protein is CASSIPTSGDVNEQFF. CDR3 DNA sequence: TGTGCCAGCAGCATCCCGACTAGCGGGGATGTTAATGAGCAGTTCTTC. The rearrangement links TRBV11-3 to TRBJ2-1, with 11 positions matching TRBD2. CDR1 SGHNT and CDR2 YENEEA come from the germline V gene. The CDR3 extends over 16 amino acids. Trimming took 5 bases from V and 7 from J; bases not matched to a gene: 10.

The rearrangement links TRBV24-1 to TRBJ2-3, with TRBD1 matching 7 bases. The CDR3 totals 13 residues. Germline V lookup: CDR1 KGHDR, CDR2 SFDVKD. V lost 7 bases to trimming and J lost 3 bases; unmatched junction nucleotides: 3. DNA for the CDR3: TGTGCCACCAGGGGGACAGTAACAGATACGCAGTATTTT. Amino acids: CATRGTVTDTQYF.

CDR3 DNA sequence: TGTGCCAGCAGCTCCCCGGGACCGCTCGACACTGAAGCTTTCTTT. Translated, it gives CASSSPGPLDTEAFF. The V call is TRBV7-9, the J call TRBJ1-1; TRBD1 might be the D (5 bases). Trimming pared 4 bases from V and 3 bases from J, leaving 15 bases between. Germline CDR1 SEHNR, CDR2 FQNEAQ (reference sequence). The CDR3 runs 15 residues.

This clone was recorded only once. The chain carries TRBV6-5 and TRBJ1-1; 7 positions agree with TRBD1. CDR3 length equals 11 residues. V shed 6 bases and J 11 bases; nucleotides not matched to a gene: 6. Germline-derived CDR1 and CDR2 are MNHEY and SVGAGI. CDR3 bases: TGTGCCAGCAGCCGACAGGGCTGGGCTTTCTTT. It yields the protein CASSRQGWAFF.

The CDR3 here is CASSPGTVYTGELFF. The CDR3 nucleotides are TGTGCCAGTAGTCCCGGGACCGTCTACACCGGGGAGCTGTTTTTT. This chain uses TRBV19 with TRBJ2-2, with D perhaps given as TRBD1 or TRBD2 (5 bases each). V dropped 5 bases and J dropped 3 bases, with 13 bases sitting between them. The germline gives CDR1 LNHDA, CDR2 SQIVND (reference sequence). The CDR3 extends over 15 amino acids.